This T cell receptor (beta chain) was sequenced for a study of PD-1 blockade in classical Hodgkin lymphoma. Trimming shortened V by 3 bases and J by 0 bases, and 12 bases separated the two germline ends. This CDR3 has 15 amino acids. CDR1 is SQVTM and CDR2 is ANQGSEA in the germline V gene. General study findings and limits: CD8+ TCR diversity did not rise significantly by C4D1, unlike CD4+.

The time point here: cycle 4 day 1 (C4D1), after less than 7 weeks of nivolumab. Autologous stem cell transplantation was followed by relapse in every patient, and brentuximab vedotin exposure varied. Assay used: immunoSEQ multiplex PCR; TCRdb lists only in-frame clones, some missing. The data show about 92,000 clones, approximately 86% seen once. This clone was detected only once. Its specificity is not known. This chain uses TRBV29-1 with TRBJ2-1, with D unclear. The sequencing used peripheral blood mononuclear cells (PBMCs), collected before the fourth cycle of nivolumab. This TCR was sampled from a human donor with classical Hodgkin lymphoma. CDR3 DNA sequence: TGCAGCGTTGAGAAAGGCCTAAGCTCCTACAATGAGCAGTTCTTC. Residues: CSVEKGLSSYNEQFF.